A single sample gave rise to the 4 T cell receptor beta chains below, sequenced in a study of cytomegalovirus exposure and HLA in healthy donors. The PCR made use of 60 Vbeta and 13 Jbeta primers. The method was immunoSEQ multiplex PCR; TCRdb's version includes in-frame clones alone and lacks a portion of them. The data contain fewer than 200,000 clones, under 80% of them singletons. The sequencing sample was made of PBMCs. The receptor source for this set is a human donor in good health.

This chain joins TRBV4-1 and TRBJ2-1; 8 bases are a match to TRBD1. Germline CDR1 MGHRA, CDR2 YSYEKL. The CDR3 consists of 16 residues. V dropped 0 bases and J dropped 3; count of bases not matched to a gene: 4. CDR3 bases: TGCGCCAGCAGCCAAGAAGGACAGGGTGACTACAATGAGCAGTTCTTC. Residues: CASSQEGQGDYNEQFF.

This clone came up a few times. V is TRBV6-6 and J is TRBJ1-1; 7 nucleotides line up with TRBD1. The CDR3 spans 12 residues. The V gene end was trimmed by 2 bases and the J gene end by 11 bases; junction bases not matched to a gene: 5. Germline lookup yields CDR1 MNHNY and CDR2 SVGAGI (reference sequence). CDR3 residues: CASSYPDREAFF. DNA of the CDR3: TGTGCCAGCAGTTACCCTGACAGGGAGGCTTTCTTT.

The rearrangement links TRBV28 to TRBJ1-5; D not certain. The ends were cut back, 3 bases at V and 0 bases at J, with 12 bases in the middle. The germline V gene encodes CDR1 MDHEN and CDR2 SYDVKM. This CDR3 has 16 amino acids. The CDR3 DNA sequence: TGTGCCAGCAGTTTGACGGGTAGCTATAGCAATCAGCCCCAGCATTTT. Amino acids: CASSLTGSYSNQPQHF.

This clone was recorded a few times. V is TRBV6-5 and J is TRBJ1-5, with D uncertain. Trimming took 0 bases from V and 2 from J, leaving 8 bases between them. CDR3 length equals 15 residues. Looked up from germline, CDR1 is MNHEY and CDR2 is SVGAGI. In DNA, the CDR3 is TGTGCCAGCAGTTACTCCTCCGGGGGCAATCAGCCCCAGCATTTT. Encoded protein: CASSYSSGGNQPQHF.